Shown below are 30 T cell receptor beta chains from a single sample sequenced in a study of control samples from healthy donors and cancer patients. This table comes from immunoSEQ multiplex PCR, and its TCRdb copy is limited to in-frame clones, with some not included. Of about 130,000 clones listed, about 92% are singletons. Source material: PBMCs. All receptors derive from an elderly man with head and neck cancer.

This clone is a singleton in its sample. CDR3 DNA: TGTGCCAGCAGTTACCTGGATTCGCATACTGAAGCTTTCTTT. Protein sequence: CASSYLDSHTEAFF. V usage is TRBV6-2 or TRBV6-3 and J usage is TRBJ1-1; D gene uncertain. Deletions cut 2 bases from V and 5 bases from J, with 12 bases between. Germline-derived CDR1 and CDR2 are MNHEY and SVGEGT. This CDR3 is 14 amino acids long.

This sequence joins TRBV3-1 (or the pseudogene TRBV3-2) and TRBJ1-5; possible D gene TRBD1, 5 bases. Looked up from germline, CDR1 is LGHDT and CDR2 is YNNKEL (reference sequence). V lost 5 bases, J lost 7 bases, and 15 bases lay in between. The CDR3 has 14 residues. The CDR3 nucleotides are TGTGCCAGCAGCTCAAGTAGGGGTTGGCAGCCCCAGCATTTT. It encodes CASSSSRGWQPQHF.

The CDR3 region has the DNA TGTGCCAGCAGCACCCGGGGCCTATACAATGAGCAGTTCTTC. Translating gives CASSTRGLYNEQFF. This chain connects TRBV11-2 to TRBJ2-1, with D perhaps TRBD1 or TRBD2 (5 bases each). This CDR3 has 14 amino acids. Germline CDR1 reads SGHAT; CDR2 reads FQNNGV. The V and J ends lost 5 bases and 4 bases respectively, with 12 bases between them.

The chain recombines TRBV27 with TRBJ2-7, with 7 bases matching TRBD1. The CDR3 is made up of 14 amino acids. After removal of 5 bases from V and 3 bases from J, the junction contained 7 bases not matched to a gene. Germline lookup yields CDR1 MNHEY and CDR2 SMNVEV (reference sequence). The CDR3 region is CASSRTGVIYEQYF. The CDR3 DNA follows: TGTGCCAGCAGTCGAACAGGGGTGATCTACGAGCAGTACTTC.

This clone showed up just once. The chain couples TRBV10-3 to TRBJ2-7; possible D gene TRBD1, 5 bases. Germline CDR1 and CDR2: ENHRY and SYGVKD. Between the trimmed V and J ends, which lost 2 bases and 3 bases, there was a span of 17 bases. CDR3 length: 16 residues. In DNA, the CDR3 is TGTGCCATCAGTGAGGCGCCCAACAGGTGGGACTACGAGCAGTACTTC. It is translated as CAISEAPNRWDYEQYF.

The chain links TRBV5-1 to TRBJ2-7; D perhaps matches TRBD2 (5 bases). V was clipped by 0 bases and J by 1 base, with 11 bases between them. Looked up from germline, CDR1 is SGHRS and CDR2 is YFSETQ. The CDR3 sequence is 15 residues long. CDR3 DNA sequence: TGCGCCAGCAGCTTGGCCTACGGGAAATCCTACGAGCAGTACTTC. It specifies CASSLAYGKSYEQYF.

J is TRBJ1-4 and V is TRBV6-2 or TRBV6-3; D gene uncertain. V was pared by 5 bases and J by 6 bases, with 10 bases between. Germline V CDR1 and CDR2: MNHEY, SVGEGT. This CDR3 comprises 13 residues. The CDR3: CASSLRKDEKLFF. The CDR3 coding sequence is TGTGCCAGCAGTCTCCGGAAGGATGAAAAACTGTTTTTT.

The chain couples TRBV4-1 to TRBJ2-2; 7 bases agree with TRBD2. The CDR3 runs to 17 residues. Germline V gives CDR1 MGHRA, CDR2 YSYEKL. The V gene end was trimmed by 0 bases and the J gene end by 5 bases; junction bases not matched to a gene: 9. The CDR3 loop reads CASSQEANGLGTGELFF. In nucleotides, the CDR3 is TGCGCCAGCAGCCAAGAGGCGAACGGACTAGGAACCGGGGAGCTGTTTTTT.

On this clone: The same CDR3 can be traced to other DNA sequences in this sample. The chain joins TRBV18 to TRBJ2-5, with 7 bases fitting TRBD2. The CDR3 has 14 residues. Germline CDR1 and CDR2: KGHSH and LQKENI. V shed 3 bases, J shed 3 bases, and the junction held 4 bases outside the gene matches. The CDR3 region has the DNA TGTGCCAGCTCACCTGGGCTAGCGGAAGAGACCCAGTACTTC. Translated: CASSPGLAEETQYF. Complete variable domain (other parts from reference TRBV18 and TRBJ2-5): NAGVMQNPRHLVRRRGQEARLRCSPMKGHSHVYWYRQLPEEGLKFMVYLQKENIIDESGMPKERFSAEFPKEGPSILRIQQVVRGDSAAYFCASSPGLAEETQYFGPGTRLLVL.

CDR3 nucleotide sequence: TGTGCCAGCTCACCAGCAGTATCCTACGAGCAGTACTTC. Encoded protein: CASSPAVSYEQYF. The V and J genes are TRBV18 and TRBJ2-7; D is unclear. The ends were cut back, 2 bases at V and 1 base at J, with 6 bases in the middle. Germline values: CDR1 KGHSH, CDR2 LQKENI. The CDR3 is 13 residues long.

V usage is TRBV9 and J usage is TRBJ1-1; no reliable D call. CDR3 size: 14 residues. The V gene's germline CDR1 is SGDLS and CDR2 YYNGEE. V was clipped by 0 bases and J by 4 bases, with 10 bases between them. The CDR3 nucleotides are TGTGCCAGCAGCGTAGTCAGCGCCGTCACTGAAGCTTTCTTT. Protein sequence: CASSVVSAVTEAFF.

The rearrangement uses TRBV6-4 and TRBJ2-1, with TRBD2 matching 9 bases. Per the germline V gene, CDR1 is MRHNA and CDR2 is SNTAGT. The J segment lost 4 bases and the V segment lost 0 bases, leaving 1 base of the junction unmatched. The CDR3 is made up of 15 amino acids. In DNA form, the CDR3 reads TGTGCCAGCAGTGACTCTAGCGGGAGTTACAATGAGCAGTTCTTC. This encodes CASSDSSGSYNEQFF.

The CDR3 DNA reads as TGTGCCAGCAGTGAGGGGGGAGGCAGCAATCAGCCCCAGCATTTT. It translates to CASSEGGGSNQPQHF. This chain joins TRBV27 and TRBJ1-5, with D perhaps matching TRBD1 (6 bases). The germline V gene has CDR1 MNHEY and CDR2 SMNVEV (reference sequence). V lost 5 bases to trimming and J lost 1 base, with 12 bases between them. The CDR3 has 15 amino acids.

The chain has TRBV7-9 and TRBJ2-1; 8 bases map to TRBD2. This CDR3 comprises 17 residues. Germline trimming cut 4 bases from V and 0 bases from J; bases unmatched to any gene: 8. Germline V gene sequence: CDR1 SEHNR, CDR2 FQNEAQ (reference sequence). Here the CDR3 reads CASSSPTSGSSYNEQFF. CDR3 nucleotide sequence: TGTGCCAGCAGCTCCCCAACTAGCGGAAGCTCCTACAATGAGCAGTTCTTC.

V is TRBV6-2 or TRBV6-3 and J is TRBJ1-2; TRBD1 might be the D (6 bases). The germline gives CDR1 MNHEY, CDR2 SVGEGT. Trimming took off 6 bases at V and 5 bases at J, with 13 bases between the two ends. The CDR3 runs 13 residues. CDR3 nucleotides: TGTGCCAGCAGCAACGGGACACCTTATGGCTACACCTTC. Translated, it gives CASSNGTPYGYTF.

The rearrangement joins TRBV7-9 to TRBJ2-3; 9 bases fit TRBD2. Germline CDR1 reads SEHNR; CDR2 reads FQNEAQ (reference sequence). J gave up 5 bases and V 1 base, and 13 bases lay outside the gene matches. The CDR3 consists of 18 residues. The CDR3 DNA reads TGTGCCAGCAGCTTAGAACCCAATCAGCGCGGGAGGGGAGATACGCAGTATTTT. Its protein product is CASSLEPNQRGRGDTQYF.

The J gene is TRBJ2-6, the V gene TRBV11-2; no clear D. With 5 bases removed from V and 0 bases from J, the gap between germline ends came to 11 bases. CDR3 length equals 16 residues. CDR1 and CDR2 (germline): SGHAT, FQNNGV. The CDR3 here is CASSPRRFSGANVLTF. In DNA, the CDR3 is TGTGCCAGCAGCCCTAGACGGTTCTCTGGGGCCAACGTCCTGACTTTC.

The chain combines TRBV13 with TRBJ2-7; TRBD1 agrees at 9 bases. The germline CDR1 and CDR2 sequences are PRHDT and FYEKMQ (reference sequence). The V and J ends lost 5 bases and 2 bases, in that order; junction bases with no gene match: 7. CDR3 length equals 15 residues. CDR3 DNA sequence: TGTGCCAGCAGCACCACAGGGGGCCGAACCTACGAGCAGTACTTC. Its protein is CASSTTGGRTYEQYF.

The chain carries TRBV27 and TRBJ2-7; 7 bases fit TRBD1. The CDR3 consists of 15 residues. V lost 4 bases and J lost 6; bases outside the gene matches: 12. Germline V gene sequence: CDR1 MNHEY, CDR2 SMNVEV (reference sequence). The CDR3 nucleotides read TGTGCCAGCAGTTCCTACGACAGGGTGGTTCGCGAGCAGTACTTC. It is translated as CASSSYDRVVREQYF.

The J gene is TRBJ2-5, the V gene TRBV19; tentative D call: TRBD2 (6 bases). The CDR3 covers 13 residues. CDR1 and CDR2 from the germline V gene are LNHDA and SQIVND (reference sequence). Trimming cost V 5 bases and J 5 bases, with 12 bases left between them. The CDR3 is CASSPTGDETQYF. DNA of the CDR3: TGTGCCAGTAGTCCGACGGGGGATGAGACCCAGTACTTC.

The chain carries TRBV6-5 and TRBJ1-2; 8 bases fit TRBD1. Germline V CDR1 and CDR2: MNHEY, SVGAGI. The V gene end was trimmed by 6 bases and the J gene end by 6 bases; junction bases not matched to a gene: 6. This CDR3 region has 13 residues. CDR3 nucleotides: TGTGCCAGCAGCCAACAGGGGGGTGATGGCTACACCTTC. Translation gives CASSQQGGDGYTF.

The V gene is TRBV5-4, the J gene TRBJ1-4, with a weak D call TRBD1 (5 bases). From germline, CDR1 is SGHNT and CDR2 YYREEE (reference sequence). The CDR3 is made up of 14 amino acids. V lost 4 bases and J 4 bases, leaving 11 bases between the germline ends. This chain's CDR3 is CASSPWGSNEKLFF. The CDR3 DNA reads as TGTGCCAGCAGCCCCTGGGGCAGTAATGAAAAACTGTTTTTT.

This chain connects TRBV7-9 to TRBJ1-4, with 10 bases aligning to TRBD1. V lost 5 bases to trimming and J lost 6 bases; unmatched junction nucleotides: 6. The CDR3 contains 15 residues. Germline loops: CDR1 SEHNR, CDR2 FQNEAQ (reference sequence). In DNA, the CDR3 is TGTGCCAGCAGCGTAACCGGGACAGGGGATGAAAAACTGTTTTTT. It codes for CASSVTGTGDEKLFF.

This chain uses TRBV5-8 with TRBJ1-1; D unclear. V gave up 2 bases and J gave up 0 bases, with 11 bases separating them. Germline CDR1 SGHTS, CDR2 YDEGEE. This CDR3 comprises 15 residues. CDR3 coding DNA: TGTGCCAGCAGCTTTCGGGGAGGCTTGAACACTGAAGCTTTCTTT. Protein product: CASSFRGGLNTEAFF.

The chain has TRBV10-1 and TRBJ2-7; D remains unclear. Trimming cost V 4 bases and J 3 bases, with 10 bases left between them. Germline CDR1 is WNHNN and CDR2 is SYGVQD (reference sequence). This CDR3 comprises 13 residues. The CDR3 reads CASSAATDYEQYF. Here the CDR3 DNA reads TGCGCCAGCAGTGCAGCGACCGACTACGAGCAGTACTTC.

V usage is TRBV18 and J usage is TRBJ1-4; the match to TRBD1 covers 10 bases. The CDR3 extends over 15 amino acids. The V and J ends lost 5 bases and 12 bases, in that order; junction bases with no gene match: 12. Germline V gene lookup returns CDR1 KGHSH and CDR2 LQKENI. In nucleotides, the CDR3 is TGTGCCAGCTCATTTGCCGGGACAGGGGCGATCGAACTGTTTTTT. Protein sequence: CASSFAGTGAIELFF.

This chain links TRBV2 with TRBJ1-2, with TRBD1 identical over 7 bases. Looked up from germline, CDR1 is SNHLY and CDR2 is FYNNEI. The CDR3 runs 15 residues. V lost 1 base to trimming and J lost 5 bases; unmatched junction nucleotides: 7. The CDR3 region has the DNA TGTGCCAGCAGTGAAGGGCCGGGACAGTTATATGGCTACACCTTC. This encodes CASSEGPGQLYGYTF.

The CDR3 DNA follows: TGTGCCAGCAGTTACATGGGAGGGTACTATGGCTACACCTTC. Amino acid sequence: CASSYMGGYYGYTF. This rearrangement joins TRBV6-6 to TRBJ1-2, with unresolved D. This CDR3 is 14 amino acids long. V lost 2 bases and J lost 3, with 10 bases in between. The germline gives CDR1 MNHNY, CDR2 SVGAGI (reference sequence).

The J gene is TRBJ2-1, the V gene TRBV5-4; tentatively, D is TRBD1 (6 bases). The germline V gene encodes CDR1 SGHNT and CDR2 YYREEE (reference sequence). Deletions cut 0 bases from V and 1 base from J, with 8 bases between. CDR3 length: 15 residues. CDR3 region: CASSLDRASYNEQFF. CDR3 bases: TGTGCCAGCAGCTTGGACAGGGCATCCTACAATGAGCAGTTCTTC.

A single count supports this clone. DNA of the CDR3: TGTGCCAGCAGCAAAGGGCACAGCAAGTTTAATCAGCCCCAGCATTTT. Translation: CASSKGHSKFNQPQHF. The rearrangement links TRBV21-1 to TRBJ1-5; the table names TRBD1, a call not compared with the DNA. TRBV21-1 is tagged as a pseudogene. This CDR3 is built from 16 residues.